Sequencing of this T cell receptor beta chain was carried out in a study of blood T cell repertoires in COVID-19. Study as a whole: The study drew acute and convalescent COVID-19 samples from the United States, Italy and Spain. Nucleic acid was either cDNA or gDNA, and it came from T cells, B-cell-depleted T cells, or PBMCs.

Germline lookup yields CDR1 GTSNPN and CDR2 SVGIG (reference sequence). V lost 8 bases and J 6 bases, leaving 13 bases between the germline ends. The CDR3 loop spans 11 amino acids. Per the original methods: Using reference gene primer amplification, nucleated cell counts were estimated. Method: immunoSEQ multiplex PCR; TCRdb's copy keeps in-frame clones and lacks some. V and J calls and clone size are as listed in that table; D and trimming were resolved from the DNA. The table lists fewer than 300,000 clones, around four fifths of them singletons. The rearrangement uses TRBV30 and TRBJ1-1; TRBD1 is a possible D gene (5 bases). This TCR was sampled from a woman aged 45-65 years who had recovered from COVID-19. Sequenced material: peripheral blood. The CDR3 nucleotides read TGTGCCAGGGACCGACAATCTGAAGCTTTCTTT. It is translated as CARDRQSEAFF.